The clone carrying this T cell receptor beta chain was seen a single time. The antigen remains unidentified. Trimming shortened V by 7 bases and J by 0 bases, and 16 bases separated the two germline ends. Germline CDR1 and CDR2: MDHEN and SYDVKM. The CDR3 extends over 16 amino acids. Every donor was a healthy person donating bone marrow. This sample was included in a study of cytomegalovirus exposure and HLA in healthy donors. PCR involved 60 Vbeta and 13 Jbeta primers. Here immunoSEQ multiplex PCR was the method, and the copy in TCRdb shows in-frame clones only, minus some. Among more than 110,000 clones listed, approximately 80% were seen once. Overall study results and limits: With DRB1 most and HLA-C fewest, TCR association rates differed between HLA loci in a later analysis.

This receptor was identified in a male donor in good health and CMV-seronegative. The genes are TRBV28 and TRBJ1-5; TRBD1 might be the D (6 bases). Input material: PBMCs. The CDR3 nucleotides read TGTGCCAGCACCCTAGGGGGAGGGATTAGCAATCAGCCCCAGCATTTT. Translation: CASTLGGGISNQPQHF.